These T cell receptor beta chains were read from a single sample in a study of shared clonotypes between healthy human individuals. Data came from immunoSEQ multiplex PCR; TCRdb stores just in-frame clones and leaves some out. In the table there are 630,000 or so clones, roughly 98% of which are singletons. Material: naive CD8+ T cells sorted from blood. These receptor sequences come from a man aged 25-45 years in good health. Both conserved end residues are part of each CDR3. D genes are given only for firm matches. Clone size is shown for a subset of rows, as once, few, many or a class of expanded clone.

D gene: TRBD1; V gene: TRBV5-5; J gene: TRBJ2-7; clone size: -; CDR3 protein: CASRLRDRAYEQYF; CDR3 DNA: TGTGCCAGCCGATTACGGGACAGAGCCTACGAGCAGTACTTC
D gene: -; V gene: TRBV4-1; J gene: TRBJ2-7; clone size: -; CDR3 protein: CASSQATSGEQYF; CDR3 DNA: TGCGCCAGCAGCCAGGCCACCTCTGGGGAGCAGTACTTC
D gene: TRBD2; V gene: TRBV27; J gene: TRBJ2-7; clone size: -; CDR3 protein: CASTSRLAGYEQYF; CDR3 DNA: TGTGCCAGCACTTCTCGTCTAGCGGGATACGAGCAGTACTTC
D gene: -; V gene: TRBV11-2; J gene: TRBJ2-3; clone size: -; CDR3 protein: CASSLELAAGPWIADTQYF; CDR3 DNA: TGTGCCAGCAGCTTAGAATTGGCCGCGGGACCGTGGATCGCAGATACGCAGTATTTT
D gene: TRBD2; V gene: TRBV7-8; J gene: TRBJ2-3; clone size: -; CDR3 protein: CASSPRAGGDTQYF; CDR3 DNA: TGTGCCAGCAGCCCAAGAGCGGGAGGGGATACGCAGTATTTT
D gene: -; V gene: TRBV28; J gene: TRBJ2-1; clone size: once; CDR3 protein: CASTRAGSSYNEQFF; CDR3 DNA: TGTGCCAGCACCCGCGCGGGCAGCTCCTACAATGAGCAGTTCTTC
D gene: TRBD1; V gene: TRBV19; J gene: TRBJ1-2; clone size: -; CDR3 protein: CATLQGPTNYGYTF; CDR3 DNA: TGTGCCACCCTACAGGGGCCTACTAACTATGGCTACACCTTC
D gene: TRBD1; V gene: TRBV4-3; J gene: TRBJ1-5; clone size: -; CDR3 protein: CASSQDLGTGGPNQPQHF; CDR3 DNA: TGCGCCAGCAGCCAAGATCTCGGGACAGGGGGGCCCAATCAGCCCCAGCATTTT
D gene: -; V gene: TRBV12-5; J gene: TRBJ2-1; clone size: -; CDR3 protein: CASVQDGLYNEQFF; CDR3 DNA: TGTGCTAGTGTACAGGACGGCTTATACAATGAGCAGTTCTTC
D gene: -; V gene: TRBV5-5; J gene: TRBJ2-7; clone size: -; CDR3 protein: CASSLRPNEFYEQYF; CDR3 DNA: TGTGCCAGCAGCTTGAGGCCTAACGAATTCTACGAGCAGTACTTC
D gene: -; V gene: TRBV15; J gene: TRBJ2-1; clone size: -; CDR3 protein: CATSVPSGPYNEQFF; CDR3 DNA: TGTGCCACCAGCGTCCCGAGCGGCCCCTACAATGAGCAGTTCTTC
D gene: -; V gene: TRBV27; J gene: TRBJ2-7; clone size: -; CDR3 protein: CASSSGTSTYEQYF; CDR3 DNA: TGTGCCAGCAGCTCCGGGACATCGACCTACGAGCAGTACTTC
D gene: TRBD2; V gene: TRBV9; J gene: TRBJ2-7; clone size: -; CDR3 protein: CASSVGKLAGSYEQYF; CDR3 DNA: TGTGCCAGCAGCGTAGGGAAACTAGCGGGTTCCTACGAGCAGTACTTC
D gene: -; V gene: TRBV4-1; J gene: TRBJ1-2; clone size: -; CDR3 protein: CASSPPGGGDYGYTF; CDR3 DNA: TGCGCCAGCAGCCCCCCCGGGGGCGGGGACTATGGCTACACCTTC
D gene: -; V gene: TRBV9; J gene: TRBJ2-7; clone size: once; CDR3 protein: CASSVEREANEQYF; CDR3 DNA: TGTGCCAGCAGCGTAGAGAGGGAGGCCAACGAGCAGTACTTC
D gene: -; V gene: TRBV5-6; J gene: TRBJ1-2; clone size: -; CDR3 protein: CASSLDTKSGYTF; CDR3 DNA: TGTGCCAGCAGCTTGGATACCAAAAGTGGCTACACCTTC
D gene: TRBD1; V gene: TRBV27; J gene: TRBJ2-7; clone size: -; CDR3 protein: CASSESGGREQYF; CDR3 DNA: TGTGCCAGCAGCGAGTCAGGGGGCAGGGAGCAGTACTTC
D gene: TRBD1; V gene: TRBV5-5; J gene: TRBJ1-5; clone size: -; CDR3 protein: CASSLLSGGRPQHF; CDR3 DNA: TGTGCCAGCAGCTTGTTGTCAGGGGGCCGGCCCCAGCATTTT
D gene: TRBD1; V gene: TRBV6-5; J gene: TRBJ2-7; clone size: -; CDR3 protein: CASSYSIGTGRDEQYF; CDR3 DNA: TGTGCCAGCAGTTACTCGATAGGGACAGGGAGGGACGAGCAGTACTTC
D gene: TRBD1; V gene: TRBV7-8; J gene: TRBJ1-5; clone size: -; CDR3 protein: CASSSGQGLQPQHF; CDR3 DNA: TGTGCCAGCAGCTCTGGACAGGGCTTACAGCCCCAGCATTTT
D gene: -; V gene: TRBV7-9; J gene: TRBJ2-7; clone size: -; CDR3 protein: CASSLALEPAGSEQYF; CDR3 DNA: TGTGCCAGCAGCTTAGCGCTCGAGCCAGCAGGGAGCGAGCAGTACTTC
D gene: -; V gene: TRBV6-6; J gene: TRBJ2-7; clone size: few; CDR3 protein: CASSYSGTYEQYF; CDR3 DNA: TGTGCCAGCAGTTACTCAGGGACCTACGAGCAGTACTTC
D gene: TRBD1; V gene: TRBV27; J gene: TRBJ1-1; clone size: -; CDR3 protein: CASSFTGGFTEAFF; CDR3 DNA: TGTGCCAGCAGTTTTACAGGGGGCTTCACTGAAGCTTTCTTT
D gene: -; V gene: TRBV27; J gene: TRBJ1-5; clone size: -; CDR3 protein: CASGRKEQPQHF; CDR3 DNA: TGTGCCAGCGGCCGCAAGGAGCAGCCCCAGCATTTT
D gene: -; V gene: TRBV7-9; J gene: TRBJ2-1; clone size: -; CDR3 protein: CASTGLSGRYNEQFF; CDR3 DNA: TGTGCCAGCACCGGCCTTAGCGGCAGATACAATGAGCAGTTCTTC
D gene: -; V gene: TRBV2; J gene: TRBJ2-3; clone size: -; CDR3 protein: CASSESLTDTQYF; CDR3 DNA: TGTGCCAGCAGTGAGAGTCTGACAGATACGCAGTATTTT
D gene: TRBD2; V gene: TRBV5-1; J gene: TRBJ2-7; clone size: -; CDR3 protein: CASSLAGGLSSYEQYF; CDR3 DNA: TGCGCCAGCAGTCTAGCGGGAGGACTTTCCTCCTACGAGCAGTACTTC
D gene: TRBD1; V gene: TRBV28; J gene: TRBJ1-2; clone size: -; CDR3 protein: CASSSTGGVYGYTF; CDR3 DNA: TGTGCCAGCAGTTCGACAGGGGGCGTCTATGGCTACACCTTC
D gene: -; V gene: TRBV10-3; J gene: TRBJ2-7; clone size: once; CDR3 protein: CAISEDPVYEQYF; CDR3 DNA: TGTGCCATCAGTGAGGACCCGGTGTACGAGCAGTACTTC
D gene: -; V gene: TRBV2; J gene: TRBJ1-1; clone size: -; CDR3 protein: CASTRRGNTEAFF; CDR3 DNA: TGTGCCAGCACAAGACGAGGGAACACTGAAGCTTTCTTT
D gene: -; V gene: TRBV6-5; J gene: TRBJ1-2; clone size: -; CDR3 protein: CASNEAPSGYGYTF; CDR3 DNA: TGTGCCAGCAACGAAGCACCCTCCGGCTATGGCTACACCTTC
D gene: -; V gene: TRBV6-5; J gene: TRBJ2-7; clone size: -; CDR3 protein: CASKGGVRGDYEQYF; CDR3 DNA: TGTGCCAGCAAAGGTGGTGTACGAGGGGACTACGAGCAGTACTTC
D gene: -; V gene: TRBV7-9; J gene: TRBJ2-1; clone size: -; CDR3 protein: CASSFIDSHNEQFF; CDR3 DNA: TGTGCCAGCAGCTTCATTGACAGCCACAATGAGCAGTTCTTC
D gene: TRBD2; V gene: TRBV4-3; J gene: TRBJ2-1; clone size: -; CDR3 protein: CASSPGLAEADEQFF; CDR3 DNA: TGCGCCAGCAGCCCTGGACTAGCGGAAGCAGATGAGCAGTTCTTC
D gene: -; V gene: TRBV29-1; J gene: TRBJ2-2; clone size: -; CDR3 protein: CSVGGLDTGELFF; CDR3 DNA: TGCAGCGTCGGTGGACTTGACACCGGGGAGCTGTTTTTT
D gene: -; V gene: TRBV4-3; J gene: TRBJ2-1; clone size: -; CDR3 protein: CASSISYNEQFF; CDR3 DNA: TGCGCCAGCAGCATTTCCTACAATGAGCAGTTCTTC
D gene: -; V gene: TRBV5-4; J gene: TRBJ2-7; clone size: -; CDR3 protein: CASKDSGMPYEQYF; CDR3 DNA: TGTGCCAGCAAGGACTCTGGAATGCCCTACGAGCAGTACTTC
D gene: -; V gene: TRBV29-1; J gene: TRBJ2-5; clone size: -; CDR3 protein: CSVEYPGAGETQYF; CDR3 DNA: TGCAGCGTTGAATACCCAGGGGCGGGCGAGACCCAGTACTTC
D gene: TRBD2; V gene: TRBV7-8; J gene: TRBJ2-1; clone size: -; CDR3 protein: CASSLRTSGDEQFF; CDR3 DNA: TGTGCCAGCAGCTTACGGACTAGCGGGGATGAGCAGTTCTTC
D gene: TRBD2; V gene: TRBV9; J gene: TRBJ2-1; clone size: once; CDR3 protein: CASSVERGRDGEQFF; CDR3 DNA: TGTGCCAGCAGCGTCGAGCGGGGCCGTGACGGTGAGCAGTTCTTC
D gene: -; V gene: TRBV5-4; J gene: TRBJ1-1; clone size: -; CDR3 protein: CASSLEGTEAFF; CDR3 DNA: TGTGCCAGCAGCTTGGAAGGGACTGAAGCTTTCTTT
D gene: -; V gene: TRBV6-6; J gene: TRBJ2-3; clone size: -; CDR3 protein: CASGYISGTDTQYF; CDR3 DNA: TGTGCCAGCGGTTATATTAGCGGCACAGATACGCAGTATTTT
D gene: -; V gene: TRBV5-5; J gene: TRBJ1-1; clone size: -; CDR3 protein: CASSFAGTFEAFF; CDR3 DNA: TGTGCCAGCAGCTTCGCAGGGACATTTGAAGCTTTCTTT
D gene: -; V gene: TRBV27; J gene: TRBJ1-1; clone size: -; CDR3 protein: CASSLYGDTEAFF; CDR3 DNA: TGTGCCAGCAGTTTATACGGGGACACTGAAGCTTTCTTT
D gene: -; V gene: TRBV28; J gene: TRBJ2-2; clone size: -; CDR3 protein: CASSPAGTTNTGELFF; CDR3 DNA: TGTGCCAGCAGTCCAGCCGGGACAACGAACACCGGGGAGCTGTTTTTT
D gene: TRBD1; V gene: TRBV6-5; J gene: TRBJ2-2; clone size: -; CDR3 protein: CASALGTVNTGELFF; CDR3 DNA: TGTGCCAGCGCTCTCGGGACAGTGAACACCGGGGAGCTGTTTTTT
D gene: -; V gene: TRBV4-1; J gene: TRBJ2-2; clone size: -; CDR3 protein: CASSPFRNTGELFF; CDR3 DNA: TGCGCCAGCAGCCCTTTCCGGAACACCGGGGAGCTGTTTTTT
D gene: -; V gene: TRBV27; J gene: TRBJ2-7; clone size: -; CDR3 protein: CASSLSDSYEQYF; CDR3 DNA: TGTGCCAGCAGTTTATCTGACAGCTACGAGCAGTACTTC
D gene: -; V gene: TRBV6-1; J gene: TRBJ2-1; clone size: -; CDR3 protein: CASFSDFYNEQFF; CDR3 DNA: TGTGCCAGCTTTTCGGATTTCTACAATGAGCAGTTCTTC
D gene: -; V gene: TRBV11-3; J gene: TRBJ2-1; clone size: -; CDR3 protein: CASSLGGNSYNEQFF; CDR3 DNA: TGTGCCAGCAGCTTAGGCGGGAACTCCTACAATGAGCAGTTCTTC
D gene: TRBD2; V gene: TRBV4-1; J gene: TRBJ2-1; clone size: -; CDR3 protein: CASSQVGGTRFF; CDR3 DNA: TGCGCCAGCAGCCAAGTGGGAGGGACTCGGTTCTTC